Reported below is one TCR beta chain. The data are from a study of T-cell reconstitution after alpha-beta-depleted transplantation in children. TCRbeta library construction was performed incorporating unique molecular identifiers. TCRdb re-called the PCR reads through MiXCR, storing one row per CDR3 protein. Here the sample spans 250,000 to 300,000 distinct CDR3 sequences, more than 8% being singletons. The CDR3 consists of 15 residues. The ends were cut back, 3 bases at V and 1 base at J, with 13 bases in the middle. From germline, CDR1 is KGHSH and CDR2 LQKENI. V is TRBV18 and J is TRBJ2-7, with D possibly TRBD1 on 5 matching bases. The input for sequencing was PBMCs from the stem cell graft donor, taken from the stem cell graft. The clonotype comes from a human donor who donated a stem cell graft to a child with SCID. This CDR3 reads CASSPNRMGSYEQYF. For the CDR3, the DNA is TGTGCCAGCTCACCTAACAGGATGGGATCCTACGAGCAGTACTTC.